This T cell receptor (beta chain) comes out of a study of blood T cell repertoires in COVID-19. Study-wide context: Material from acute and convalescent COVID-19 was sourced from the United States, Italy and Spain. In each case, the material was cDNA or gDNA derived from T cells, B-cell-depleted T cells, or PBMCs.

Profiling relied on immunoSEQ multiplex PCR, and the TCRdb table lists in-frame clones only, not all of them. The top ten clones hold roughly 30% of a sample with 55,000 to 75,000 clones, about 80% of them seen once. The CDR3 runs 17 residues. Germline-derived CDR1 and CDR2 are ENHRY and SYGVKD. The trim removed 2 bases at V and 2 bases at J, leaving 5 bases unmatched. Sequencing used peripheral blood. The chain recombines TRBV10-3 with TRBJ1-5; TRBD1 agrees at 11 bases. The sequence came from a man between 65 and 85 years old with acute or convalescent COVID-19. For the CDR3, the DNA is TGTGCCATCAGTGAGGGGACAGGGGGAGGTGGCAATCAGCCCCAGCATTTT. Its translation is CAISEGTGGGGNQPQHF.